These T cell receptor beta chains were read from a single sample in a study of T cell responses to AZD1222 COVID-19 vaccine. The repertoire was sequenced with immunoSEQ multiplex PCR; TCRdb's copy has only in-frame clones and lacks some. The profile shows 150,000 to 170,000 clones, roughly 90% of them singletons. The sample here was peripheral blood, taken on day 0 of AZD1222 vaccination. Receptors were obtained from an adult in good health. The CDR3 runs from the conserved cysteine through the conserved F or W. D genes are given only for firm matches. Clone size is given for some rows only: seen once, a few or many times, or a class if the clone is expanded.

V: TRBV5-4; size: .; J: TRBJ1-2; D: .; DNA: TGTGCCAGCAGCCCAGACCCAGGAATAAGGGCCTATGGCTACACCTTC; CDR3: CASSPDPGIRAYGYTF
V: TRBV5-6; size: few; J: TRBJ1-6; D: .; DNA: TGTGCCAGCAGCTTTCAGGGGTCCTATAATTCACCCCTCCACTTT; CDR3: CASSFQGSYNSPLHF
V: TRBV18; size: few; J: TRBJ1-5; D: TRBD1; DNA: TGTGCCAGCTCACTGCGGGACAGGGGGAATCAGCCCCAGCATTTT; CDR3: CASSLRDRGNQPQHF
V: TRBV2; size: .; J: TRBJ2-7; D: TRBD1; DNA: TGTGCCAGCTCAGCGGGACAGGGAACGGGAGAGCAGTACTTC; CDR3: CASSAGQGTGEQYF
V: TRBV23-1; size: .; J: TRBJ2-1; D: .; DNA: TGCGCCAGCAGTCAATTTCACGAATCAAGCTCCTACAATGAGCAGTTCTTC; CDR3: CASSQFHESSSYNEQFF
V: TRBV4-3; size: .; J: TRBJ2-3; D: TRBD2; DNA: TGCGCCAGCAGCCACCCTGCGGGCGGGGGGGGCACAGATACGCAGTATTTT; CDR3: CASSHPAGGGGTDTQYF
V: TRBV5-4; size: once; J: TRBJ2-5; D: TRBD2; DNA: TGTGCCAGCAGCACGCCGGGGGGGCGCCAAGAGACCCAGTACTTC; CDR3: CASSTPGGRQETQYF
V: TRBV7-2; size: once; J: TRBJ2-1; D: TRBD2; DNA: TGTGCCAGCAGCATACTAGCGGCTGCCTACAATGAGCAGTTCTTC; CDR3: CASSILAAAYNEQFF
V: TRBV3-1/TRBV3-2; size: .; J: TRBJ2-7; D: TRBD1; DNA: TGTGCCAGCAGCACCATGGGGACAGGTTCCTACGAGCAGTACTTC; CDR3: CASSTMGTGSYEQYF
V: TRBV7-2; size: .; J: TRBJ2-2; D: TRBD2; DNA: TGTGCCAGCGGTAGCGGGAGGAACACCGGGGAGCTGTTTTTT; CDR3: CASGSGRNTGELFF
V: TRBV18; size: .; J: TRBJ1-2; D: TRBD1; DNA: TGTGCCAGCTCACTAGGACAGGGGTACTATGGCTACACCTTC; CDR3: CASSLGQGYYGYTF